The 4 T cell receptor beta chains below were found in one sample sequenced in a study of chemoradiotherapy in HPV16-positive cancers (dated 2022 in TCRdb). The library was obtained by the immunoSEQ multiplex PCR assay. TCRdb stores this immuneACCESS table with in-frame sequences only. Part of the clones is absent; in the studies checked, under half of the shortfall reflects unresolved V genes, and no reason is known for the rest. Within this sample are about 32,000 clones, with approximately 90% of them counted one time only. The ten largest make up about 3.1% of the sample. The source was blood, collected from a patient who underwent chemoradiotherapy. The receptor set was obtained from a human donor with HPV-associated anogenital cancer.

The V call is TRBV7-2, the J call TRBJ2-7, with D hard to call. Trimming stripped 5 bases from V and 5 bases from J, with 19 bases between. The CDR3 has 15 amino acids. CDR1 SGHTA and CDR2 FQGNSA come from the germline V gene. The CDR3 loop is CASSPRPMGRNEQYF. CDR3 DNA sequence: TGTGCCAGCAGCCCCCGGCCGATGGGAAGGAACGAGCAGTACTTC.

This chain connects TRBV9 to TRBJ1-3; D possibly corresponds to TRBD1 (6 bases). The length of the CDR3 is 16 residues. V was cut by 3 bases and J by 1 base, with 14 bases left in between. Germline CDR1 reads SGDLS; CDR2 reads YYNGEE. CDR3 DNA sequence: TGTGCCAGCAGCGACAACAGGGATCGTTCTGGAAACACCATATATTTT. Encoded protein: CASSDNRDRSGNTIYF.

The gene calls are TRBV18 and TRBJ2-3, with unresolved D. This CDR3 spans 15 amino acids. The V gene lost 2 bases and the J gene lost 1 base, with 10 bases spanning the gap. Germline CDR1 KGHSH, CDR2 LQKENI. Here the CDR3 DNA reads TGTGCCAGCTCACCAAAACGCAGCGGCACAGATACGCAGTATTTT. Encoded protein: CASSPKRSGTDTQYF.

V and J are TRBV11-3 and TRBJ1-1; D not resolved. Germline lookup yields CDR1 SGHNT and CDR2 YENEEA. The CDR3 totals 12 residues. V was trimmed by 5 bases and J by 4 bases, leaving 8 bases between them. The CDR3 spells CASSLGATEAFF. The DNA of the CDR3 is TGTGCCAGCAGCCTAGGTGCCACTGAAGCTTTCTTT.